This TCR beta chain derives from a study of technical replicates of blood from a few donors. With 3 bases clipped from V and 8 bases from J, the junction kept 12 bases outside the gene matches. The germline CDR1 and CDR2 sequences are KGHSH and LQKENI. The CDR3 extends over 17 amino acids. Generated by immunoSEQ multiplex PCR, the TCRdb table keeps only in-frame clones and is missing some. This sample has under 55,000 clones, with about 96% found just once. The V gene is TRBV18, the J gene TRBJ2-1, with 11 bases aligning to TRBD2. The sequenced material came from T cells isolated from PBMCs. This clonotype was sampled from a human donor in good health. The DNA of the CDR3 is TGTGCCAGCTCACCTATACTAGCGGGAGAGGAGGTTGATGAGCAGTTCTTC. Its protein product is CASSPILAGEEVDEQFF. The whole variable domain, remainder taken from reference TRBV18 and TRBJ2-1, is NAGVMQNPRHLVRRRGQEARLRCSPMKGHSHVYWYRQLPEEGLKFMVYLQKENIIDESGMPKERFSAEFPKEGPSILRIQQVVRGDSAAYFCASSPILAGEEVDEQFFGPGTRLTVL.